The 27 T cell receptor beta chains listed next were all sequenced from one sample in a study of T cells in women clearing cervical HPV infection. Sequenced by immunoSEQ multiplex PCR; TCRdb stores in-frame clones only, minus some. This sample's table reports around 39,000 clones. Sequenced: blood buffy coat. Every receptor here comes from a woman aged 18-69 years with a cervical HPV16 infection that either progressed to CIN3+ or cleared (not recorded which).

Notes on this clone: The read ends 3 residues shy of where the CDR3 ends; the end is completed using the germline J gene. The gene calls are TRBV2 and TRBJ1-1; the match to TRBD1 covers 9 bases. J was trimmed by 3 bases and V by 2 bases; bases with no gene match: 16. Per the germline V gene, CDR1 is SNHLY and CDR2 is FYNNEI. The CDR3 is 19 amino acids. CDR3 region: CASSEPYRTGAGRDTEAFF. The part of the CDR3 DNA that was read is TGTGCCAGCAGTGAACCATACCGGACAGGGGCGGGGCGGGACACTGAA.

Turning to this clone: The observed sequence ends 3 residues before the CDR3 terminus, with the missing tail filled in from the germline J gene. V is TRBV19 and J is TRBJ2-3, with D possibly being TRBD1 (5 bases). CDR1 and CDR2 from the germline V gene are LNHDA and SQIVND (reference sequence). The CDR3 is made up of 16 amino acids. The CDR3: CASLGAAQSTQETQYF. The covered CDR3 bases are TGTGCCAGTCTAGGGGCGGCCCAATCGACCCAAGAGACG.

Remarks on this clone: The read ends 3 residues early relative to the CDR3; the germline J gene fills the gap. The J gene is TRBJ2-7, the V gene TRBV18; tentative D call: TRBD1 (6 bases). The CDR3 is 14 amino acids. With 5 bases removed from V and 5 bases from J, the gap between germline ends came to 16 bases. Germline values: CDR1 KGHSH, CDR2 LQKENI. This chain's CDR3 is CASSEFQGKDEQYF. The CDR3 bases that were read are TGTGCCAGCTCAGAGTTCCAGGGGAAGGACGAG.

Incomplete CDR3 DNA: TGTGCCAGCAGCGCCGGGACAGGATCCTACGAG. This codes for CASSAGTGSYE. The CDR3 in full is CASSAGTGSYEQYF. The chain is built from TRBV5-5 and TRBJ2-7; 8 bases are a match to TRBD1. The read ends 3 residues before the CDR3 terminus; that terminus is restored from the germline J gene. There are 14 residues in the CDR3. Germline V gene lookup returns CDR1 SGHKS and CDR2 YYEKEE (reference sequence). V shed 4 bases, J shed 1 base, and the junction held 4 bases outside the gene matches.

Concerning this clone itself: The read stops 3 residues short of the end of the CDR3; the missing end is completed from the germline J gene. The chain joins TRBV19 to TRBJ2-2; D possibly corresponds to TRBD1 (6 bases). Trimming removed 7 bases at V and 9 bases at J, with 12 bases between. The CDR3 spans 12 residues. Per the germline V gene, CDR1 is LNHDA and CDR2 is SQIVND (reference sequence). CDR3 residues: CASTTGRRELFF. The CDR3 bases that were read are TGTGCCAGTACTACAGGGAGAAGGGAG.

As regards this clone: Coverage ceases 3 residues before the CDR3 finishes, and the germline J gene fills in the end. The same CDR3 arises from other DNA sequences in this sample as well. The chain carries TRBV5-1 and TRBJ2-6, with TRBD1 matching over 9 bases. Germline V CDR1 and CDR2: SGHRS, YFSETQ. Trimming removed 5 bases from V and 0 bases from J; junction bases left unmatched: 6. CDR3 length: 17 residues. CDR3 bases read: TGCGCCAGCAGTCTGGGGACAGGGCGCTCTGGGGCCAACGTC. Residues: CASSLGTGRSGANV. The complete CDR3 protein is CASSLGTGRSGANVLTF.

For this clone: The CDR3 end falls 3 residues outside the read, so it is completed with the germline J gene. The chain combines TRBV11-2 with TRBJ1-2; 7 nucleotides match TRBD1. Per the germline V gene, CDR1 is SGHAT and CDR2 is FQNNGV. This CDR3 is 13 amino acids long. V shed 8 bases and J 7 bases; nucleotides not matched to a gene: 10. CDR3: CASGPTGTGGYTF. CDR3 DNA (partial): TGTGCCAGCGGCCCGACAGGGACGGGTGGC.

About this clone: The read terminates 3 residues ahead of where the CDR3 ends, so the germline J gene completes it. The chain employs TRBV4-1 and TRBJ1-2; tentative D call: TRBD1 (6 bases). Trimming removed 1 base at V and 4 bases at J, with 10 bases between. The CDR3 runs to 14 residues. Germline V gene lookup returns CDR1 MGHRA and CDR2 YSYEKL. The CDR3 loop is CASSQVGQSYGYTF. CDR3 bases read: TGCGCCAGCAGCCAAGTCGGACAGAGCTATGGC.

Remarks on this clone: The read ends 3 residues early relative to the CDR3; the germline J gene fills the gap. The V and J genes are TRBV2 and TRBJ2-1, with a weak D call TRBD2 (6 bases). V was cut by 5 bases and J by 4 bases, with 21 bases left in between. The CDR3 extends over 17 amino acids. Germline V gene data show CDR1 as SNHLY and CDR2 as FYNNEI. CDR3 amino acids: CASSFSQSTGGYNEQFF. Partial CDR3 DNA: TGTGCCAGCAGTTTCAGTCAAAGTACTGGGGGGTACAATGAG.

On this clone: At one of its ends the junction is not consistent with the germline gene, which may arise from a read error. The sequenced fragment ends 3 residues before the CDR3 boundary, so the rest is inferred from the germline J gene. This sample includes further DNA sequences coding for the same CDR3. The V and J genes are TRBV30 and TRBJ1-2, with unresolved D. The CDR3 totals 11 residues. The germline V gene encodes CDR1 GTSNPN and CDR2 SVGIG (reference sequence). This chain's CDR3 is CAWSTNYGYTF. The sequenced CDR3 bases are TGTGCCTGGAGCACTAACTATGGT.

As concerns this clone: The read gets to within 3 residues of the CDR3 end, and the germline J gene fills in the rest. The J gene is TRBJ2-6, the V gene TRBV7-9; D is unclear. Germline V lookup: CDR1 SEHNR, CDR2 FQNEAQ (reference sequence). V was cut by 5 bases and J by 1 base, with 6 bases left in between. This CDR3 spans 14 amino acids. The sequenced CDR3 bases are TGTGCCAGCAGCGAGGTTTCTGGGGCCAACGTC. Encoded protein: CASSEVSGANV. The full-length CDR3 reads as CASSEVSGANVLTF. The whole variable domain, filled in from reference TRBV7-9 and TRBJ2-6, reads DTGVSQNPRHKITKRGQNVTFRCDPISEHNRLYWYRQTLGQGPEFLTYFQNEAQLEKSRLLSDRFSAERPKGSFSTLEIQRTEQGDSAMYLCASSEVSGANVLTFGAGSRLTVL.

Comments on this clone: The read finishes 3 residues shy of the CDR3 end, and the germline J gene is used to complete it. J is TRBJ2-2 and V is TRBV7-9; D gene uncertain. V shed 1 base and J shed 3 bases, with 6 bases lying between them. From germline, CDR1 is SEHNR and CDR2 FQNEAQ (reference sequence). The CDR3 covers 14 residues. CDR3 sequence reads: CASSLDSHTGELFF. The CDR3 DNA, read in part, is TGTGCCAGCAGCTTAGACTCCCACACCGGGGAG.

On this clone itself: The DNA ends 3 residues before the CDR3 does, and the rest of the CDR3 is filled in from the germline J gene. V is TRBV19 and J is TRBJ1-2; TRBD1 aligns across 9 bases. Per germline, CDR1 LNHDA and CDR2 SQIVND (reference sequence). The CDR3 length is 14 residues. J was trimmed by 5 bases and V by 4 bases; bases with no gene match: 5. The DNA read from the CDR3 is TGTGCCAGTAGTACCTCCGGGACAGGGTATGGC. Translation gives CASSTSGTGYG. The full CDR3 sequence reads CASSTSGTGYGYTF.

Notes on this clone: Read data end 3 residues before the CDR3 end; the end is taken from the germline J gene. This chain connects TRBV2 to TRBJ1-2; TRBD1 is a possible D gene (5 bases). There are 14 residues in the CDR3. Germline V gene data show CDR1 as SNHLY and CDR2 as FYNNEI. Partial CDR3 DNA: TGTGCCAGCAGTCAGGGTCGAAGCACAGATACC. It is translated as CASSQGRSTDT. The entire CDR3 is CASSQGRSTDTYTF.

Notes on this clone: The read falls 3 residues short of the CDR3 end, and the missing part is taken from the germline J gene. The rearrangement links TRBV7-8 to TRBJ1-5; 9 nucleotides match TRBD1. V gave up 3 bases and J gave up 3 bases; unmatched junction bases: 6. This CDR3 is 16 amino acids long. Germline CDR1 and CDR2: SGHVS and FQNEAQ. The CDR3 sequence is CASSFSDRGANQPQHF. Partial CDR3 DNA: TGTGCCAGCAGCTTTTCGGACAGGGGCGCCAATCAGCCC.

With regard to this clone: The CDR3 end is not reached by the read, which stops 3 residues before it; the germline J gene fills it in. The chain recombines TRBV4-1 with TRBJ1-6; D unclear. Germline CDR1 MGHRA, CDR2 YSYEKL. This CDR3 has 14 amino acids. V lost 1 base to trimming and J lost 10 bases, with 11 bases between them. CDR3 sequence reads: CASSQGTAVSPLHF. CDR3 bases read: TGCGCCAGCAGCCAAGGAACAGCTGTGTCACCC.

CDR3: CSVPGEIRTDTQYF. The CDR3 bases that were read are TGCAGCGTTCCGGGGGAGATTAGGACAGATACG. The V and J genes are TRBV29-1 and TRBJ2-3; possibly TRBD2 for D (6 bases). The CDR3 goes on 3 residues after the read ends, and that part is filled in from the germline J gene. Per the germline V gene, CDR1 is SQVTM and CDR2 is ANQGSEA. The V gene lost 5 bases and the J gene lost 3 bases, with 15 bases spanning the gap. The CDR3 has 14 amino acids.

Comments on this clone: The sequence runs out 3 residues before the end of the CDR3; the remainder is reconstructed from the germline J gene. This rearrangement joins TRBV20-1 to TRBJ2-1, with 14 bases fitting TRBD2. Germline V gives CDR1 DFQATT, CDR2 SNEGSKA (reference sequence). V was pared by 3 bases and J by 6 bases, with 1 base of the junction left unmatched. The CDR3 length is 14 residues. CDR3 DNA, as far as it was read: TGCAGTGCTAGGGGACTAGCGGGAGTCAATGAG. It translates to CSARGLAGVNE. The entire CDR3 is CSARGLAGVNEQFF.

On this clone itself: The sequence runs out 3 residues before the end of the CDR3; the remainder is reconstructed from the germline J gene. This chain connects TRBV7-8 to TRBJ2-7; D remains unclear. The CDR3 loop spans 14 amino acids. V lost 5 bases and J lost 2, with 13 bases in between. The germline CDR1 and CDR2 sequences are SGHVS and FQNEAQ. The sequenced part of the CDR3 DNA is TGTGCCAGCAGCACTCACGGGTCAGCCTACGAG. It codes for CASSTHGSAYE. The whole CDR3 sequence is CASSTHGSAYEQYF.

As for this clone: The read stops 3 residues short of the end of the CDR3; the missing end is completed from the germline J gene. The chain carries TRBV10-1 and TRBJ2-7; TRBD2 matches at 11 bases. Unmatched junction bases numbered 10, after V lost 0 bases and J lost 6 bases. The CDR3 has 17 residues. Germline CDR1 WNHNN, CDR2 SYGVQD (reference sequence). The sequenced part of the CDR3 DNA is TGCGCCAGCAGTGAGTCGAATGGGCTAGCGGGAGGTGCCGAG. Protein: CASSESNGLAGGAE. The full CDR3 sequence reads CASSESNGLAGGAEQYF.

On this clone: The read comes to an end 3 residues before the CDR3 does, leaving the germline J gene to fill in the end. The chain links TRBV5-5 to TRBJ2-7, with D possibly being TRBD1 (6 bases). CDR1 and CDR2 from the germline V gene are SGHKS and YYEKEE (reference sequence). V was cut by 0 bases and J by 5 bases, with 12 bases left in between. There are 14 residues in the CDR3. The sequenced CDR3 bases are TGTGCCAGCAGCTTGGGACACAGGGTTAACGAG. Its protein product is CASSLGHRVNE. The entire CDR3 sequence reads CASSLGHRVNEQYF.

Concerning this clone itself: The missing CDR3 end, 3 residues past where the read stops, is filled in from the germline J gene. The chain links TRBV5-5 to TRBJ2-1, with unresolved D. Germline CDR1 is SGHKS and CDR2 is YYEKEE (reference sequence). The CDR3 extends over 11 amino acids. V was clipped by 6 bases and J by 4 bases, with 5 bases between them. CDR3 sequence: CASMLYNEQFF. The sequenced CDR3 bases are TGTGCCAGCATGTTATACAATGAG.

Of note for this clone: The read falls 3 residues short of the CDR3 end, and the missing part is taken from the germline J gene. The J gene is TRBJ2-2, the V gene TRBV5-1; no clear D. The CDR3 has 11 residues. Germline lookup yields CDR1 SGHRS and CDR2 YFSETQ. V dropped 6 bases and J dropped 3 bases, with 3 bases sitting between them. CDR3 sequence reads: CASTYTGELFF. The CDR3 DNA, read in part, is TGCGCCAGCACCTACACCGGGGAG.

With regard to this clone: The CDR3 end lies 3 residues beyond the end of the read and is filled in from the germline J gene. This chain connects TRBV5-1 to TRBJ2-1; no definite D call. V was pared by 0 bases and J by 6 bases, with 4 bases between. Germline lookup yields CDR1 SGHRS and CDR2 YFSETQ. The CDR3 length is 12 residues. CDR3 amino acids: CASSLGGNEQFF. The CDR3 DNA, read in part, is TGCGCCAGCAGCTTGGGAGGCAATGAG.

With respect to this clone: The read stops 3 residues short of the end of the CDR3; the missing end is completed from the germline J gene. The chain employs TRBV13 and TRBJ2-1; weak D call: TRBD2 (5 bases). The V gene lost 5 bases and the J gene lost 4 bases, with 18 bases spanning the gap. Germline V lookup: CDR1 PRHDT, CDR2 FYEKMQ (reference sequence). This CDR3 is 16 amino acids long. Here the CDR3 reads CASSKGGQILYNEQFF. The sequenced part of the CDR3 DNA is TGTGCCAGCAGCAAGGGCGGGCAGATATTATACAATGAG.

On this clone itself: The DNA ends 3 residues before the CDR3 does, and the rest of the CDR3 is filled in from the germline J gene. The J gene is TRBJ2-1, the V gene TRBV20-1; 9 nucleotides align to TRBD1. The V segment lost 4 bases and the J segment 7 bases; nucleotides outside the gene matches: 8. This CDR3 has 14 residues. Germline values: CDR1 DFQATT, CDR2 SNEGSKA (reference sequence). CDR3 region: CSATNPTGGNEQFF. CDR3 bases read: TGCAGTGCTACGAACCCGACAGGGGGGAATGAG.

About this clone itself: The read falls 3 residues short of the CDR3 end, and the missing part is taken from the germline J gene. V usage is TRBV19 and J usage is TRBJ2-2; the D gene is possibly TRBD1 (6 bases). The CDR3 runs 17 residues. Germline CDR1 is LNHDA and CDR2 is SQIVND (reference sequence). CDR3 bases read: TGTGCCAGTAGTTCTCGGGACACGGGCGTGTATAATTCACCG. This gives the protein CASSSRDTGVYNSP. The full CDR3 protein is CASSSRDTGVYNSPLFF.